This record concerns one T cell receptor (beta chain) sequence. This clonotype was counted only a few times. Its antigen remains undetermined. No much larger clone exists at a distance of one base, and base qualities are not known. This entry comes from a study of human T cells and chemical hapten exposure (dated by TCRdb to 2020 to 2022). With respect to the entire study: For sensitization, 2% DPC in acetone was applied to a roughly 2 cm by roughly 2 cm area of upper inner arm skin. Weekly therapeutic DPC doses were additionally applied to the scalp of patients throughout the roughly 24-week study period. Patient blood was sampled pre-sensitization (week 0) and at 2, 6 and about 24 weeks after DPC sensitization. Libraries were combined into a pool for sequencing, and differences in TCR yield between samples came mainly from small differences in library volumes within the pool. Most of the patients in the cohort were female, and the cohort covered alopecia areata with under or over 50% scalp involvement, alopecia totalis and alopecia universalis. This study followed changes in the peripheral blood TCR repertoire in vivo during primary and secondary sensitization of alopecia patients to the hapten diphenylcyclopropenone (DPC). Nearly 30 alopecia patients provided blood for TCR sequencing at one to four time points (pre-sensitization, 2, 6 and 24 weeks). Patch testing on the upper back used Finn chambers containing 0.01% DPC, with scoring done after 6 days according to International Contact Dermatitis Research Group standards. Results and caveats for the whole study, not just this receptor: The number of PT1 expanded TCRs positively correlated with patch test score, significant at thresholds 8, 16 and 32 but not 4. After repeated subsampling, the strength of the expansion versus patch-test correlation and the threshold at which it became significant changed. Expanded TCRs formed significantly more large CDR3 similarity clusters than pre-sensitization or healthy control sets, consistent with antigen-driven responses. Because all patients had alopecia, a presumed autoimmune disease, the immune response of the patients might differ from that of healthy individuals. DPC sensitization did not change how many TCRs were above 1 in 1000 frequency, and no evidence was found of alterations in global repertoire structure.

Reading the germline V gene (reference sequence) gives CDR1 MNHEY and CDR2 SMNVEV. From cysteine to phenylalanine, the CDR3 is 15 amino acids long. Solely the CDR3 DNA is kept, with 45 bases framed from the first base. The germline ends are 9 bases apart after V is trimmed by 2 bases and J by 1 base. The sample's time point, from its label and the paper: pre-sensitization, week 0. The treatment or condition label on this specimen signifies: therapeutic diphenylcyclopropenone sensitization with weekly scalp DPC. At every patch-test visit, the blood draw took place before the patch test was put on. Patients were considered eligible if aged 18 to 70, diagnosed with alopecia and deemed suitable for DPC therapy, and patients were excluded if pregnant. Unfractionated whole blood was collected in Tempus Blood RNA tubes, and total RNA was extracted from that blood. Preparation of the library involved RACE. The instrument was a NextSeq 500. During library preparation, unique molecular identifiers were attached to individual cDNA molecules so that TCRs could be counted quantitatively and reproducibly. From each blood RNA sample, both TCR alpha and TCR beta chains were sequenced. As for the authors' bioinformatics: The median number of TCRs per sample was over 95,000, ranging from about 20,000 to 750,000. The Decombinator software suite was used to annotate V, J and CDR3 in the TCR reads. For the PS versus PT1 abundance plots, all samples were subsampled to the same number of TCRs (28,000). TCRs were defined as expanded if absent before sensitization and observed at least eight times at the 2-week time point. Through fastp at Q25 and MiXCR, TCRdb rebuilt clones from the public reads, retaining in-frame beta chains. For every CDR3 protein sequence, its rows merge into one entry that carries the most common genes and DNA. TCRdb's processing, not the authors', yielded these V and J calls. The sample data list 250,000 or so distinct CDR3 sequences, and roughly 7.4% of these were observed just once. The ten largest clones capture 1.2% of the sample.

The sequence joins TRBV27 to TRBJ2-1; the D gene is perhaps TRBD2, from 5 matching bases. The source was whole blood, collected in connection with sensitization to the hapten diphenylcyclopropenone (DPC). The receptor was isolated from a man aged 18 to 29 with alopecia areata. Some clones in this sample may be carry-over from other donors' samples. This receptor carries the CDR3 CASSLMRVSYNEQFF. The sequenced DNA: TGTGCCAGCAGTTTAATGAGGGTTTCCTACAATGAGCAGTTCTTC.